These 21 T cell receptor beta chains came from one sample sequenced in a study of cytomegalovirus exposure and HLA in healthy donors. The PCR had 60 Vbeta and 13 Jbeta primers. Profiling relied on immunoSEQ multiplex PCR, and the TCRdb table lists in-frame clones only, not all of them. Found here are roughly 140,000 clones, 73% of them singletons; the top ten hold 13% to 15%. Sequencing was performed on PBMCs. These receptors were taken from a human donor in good health.

The CDR3 coding sequence is TGTGCCAGCGGCGAGCGAGGGTGGGAAAAACTGTTTTTT. Translation gives CASGERGWEKLFF. This sequence joins TRBV25-1 and TRBJ1-4; unclear D gene. The CDR3 runs 13 residues. Germline lookup yields CDR1 MGHDK and CDR2 SYGVNS. Between the trimmed V and J ends, which lost 8 bases and 8 bases, there was a span of 15 bases.

The CDR3 DNA reads as TGTGCCAGTATCTACGGGACTAGCGGTTACGAGCAGTACTTC. Translated: CASIYGTSGYEQYF. The chain couples TRBV6-1 to TRBJ2-7, with TRBD2 matching 11 bases. This CDR3 region has 14 residues. CDR1 is MNHNS and CDR2 is SASEGT in the germline V gene. Unmatched junction bases numbered 8, after V lost 9 bases and J lost 4 bases.

This clone has a handful of counts. V usage is TRBV2 and J usage is TRBJ1-1; D gene uncertain. This CDR3 has 13 residues. Germline CDR1 reads SNHLY; CDR2 reads FYNNEI. V was clipped by 4 bases and J by 1 base, with 7 bases between them. CDR3 protein: CASSVSRNTEAFF. The CDR3 DNA sequence: TGTGCCAGCAGTGTTTCCAGGAACACTGAAGCTTTCTTT.

This sequence joins TRBV5-6 and TRBJ2-7; perhaps TRBD2 as D (5 bases). Trimming cost V 3 bases and J 2 bases, with 12 bases left between them. CDR1 SGHDT and CDR2 YYEEEE come from the germline V gene. The CDR3 runs 14 residues. Here the CDR3 reads CASSWRSSPYEQYF. The CDR3, as DNA: TGTGCCAGCAGCTGGAGGTCTAGTCCCTACGAGCAGTACTTC.

The rearrangement uses TRBV2 and TRBJ1-1; 10 nucleotides agree with TRBD1. There are 10 residues in the CDR3. From germline, CDR1 is SNHLY and CDR2 FYNNEI. The ends lost 6 bases at V and 11 bases at J; junction bases unmatched: 0. The CDR3 loop reads CASRGQGAFF. CDR3 sequence (DNA): TGTGCCAGCAGGGGACAGGGGGCTTTCTTT. Supplemented by reference TRBV2 and TRBJ1-1, the full variable domain reads EPEVTQTPSHQVTQMGQEVILRCVPISNHLYFYWYRQILGQKVEFLVSFYNNEISEKSEIFDDQFSVERPDGSNFTLKIRSTKLEDSAMYFCASRGQGAFFGQGTRLTVV.

The CDR3 protein is CASRPEGAEAFF. The CDR3 DNA reads TGTGCCAGCAGGCCGGAAGGGGCTGAAGCTTTCTTT. This sequence joins TRBV6-6 and TRBJ1-1; TRBD1 is a possible D gene (5 bases). Germline assignment: CDR1 MNHNY and CDR2 SVGAGI (reference sequence). V lost 6 bases and J 6 bases, leaving 11 bases between the germline ends. The CDR3 sequence is 12 residues long.

This rearrangement joins TRBV5-1 to TRBJ2-2, with no clear D. This CDR3 comprises 16 residues. V was cut by 1 base and J by 1 base, with 11 bases left in between. Germline V gene lookup returns CDR1 SGHRS and CDR2 YFSETQ. The CDR3 here is CASSLSVQLNTGELFF. The CDR3 DNA follows: TGCGCCAGCAGCTTGTCCGTACAGTTGAACACCGGGGAGCTGTTTTTT.

The chain combines TRBV2 with TRBJ2-7; D is perhaps TRBD2 (6 bases). The germline V and J ends were trimmed by 8 bases and 5 bases, with 13 bases remaining between them. Germline V lookup: CDR1 SNHLY, CDR2 FYNNEI. This CDR3 comprises 12 residues. The CDR3 region is CASQIWRDEQYF. CDR3 nucleotides: TGTGCCAGCCAGATCTGGAGGGACGAGCAGTACTTC.

The rearrangement joins TRBV5-1 to TRBJ2-7; no clear D. There are 14 residues in the CDR3. Germline V CDR1 and CDR2: SGHRS, YFSETQ. Trimming took off 5 bases at V and 3 bases at J, with 15 bases between the two ends. This chain's CDR3 is CASRGTGGNYEQYF. CDR3 DNA sequence: TGCGCCAGCAGGGGTACGGGTGGAAACTACGAGCAGTACTTC.

This clone was detected a few times. The V and J genes are TRBV6-1 and TRBJ2-7, with TRBD1 identical over 7 bases. CDR3 length: 15 residues. V lost 4 bases, J lost 1 base, and 7 bases stayed unmatched. Per germline, CDR1 MNHNS and CDR2 SASEGT. CDR3 in DNA: TGTGCCAGCAGTGGATTTCCGGGACAGTCCTACGAGCAGTACTTC. Translation: CASSGFPGQSYEQYF.

The V and J genes are TRBV4-1 and TRBJ2-7; perhaps TRBD1 as D (5 bases). With 3 bases removed from V and 8 bases from J, the gap between germline ends came to 20 bases. Germline V gene sequence: CDR1 MGHRA, CDR2 YSYEKL. This CDR3 is 15 amino acids long. The CDR3 here is CASSQHTSGNSKQYF. The CDR3 DNA reads TGCGCCAGCAGCCAGCACACCTCAGGGAATTCTAAGCAGTACTTC.

In its sample, this clone was seen a few times. At one end, the junction sequence differs from germline, possibly due to a read error. V is TRBV11-2 and J is TRBJ1-1; no definite D call. CDR1 and CDR2 from the germline V gene are SGHAT and FQNNGV. This CDR3 is built from 13 residues. CDR3 in amino acids: CASSLDTNTEAFF. In DNA, the CDR3 is TGTGCCAGCAGCCTAGACACAAACACTGAAGCTTTCTTT.

The chain couples TRBV29-1 to TRBJ2-7; D possibly corresponds to TRBD2 (6 bases). V dropped 3 bases and J dropped 2 bases, with 14 bases sitting between them. CDR1 is SQVTM and CDR2 is ANQGSEA in the germline V gene. The CDR3 contains 14 residues. The CDR3 loop reads CSVDAGLPTYEQYF. The CDR3 DNA follows: TGCAGCGTTGATGCGGGGCTCCCCACCTACGAGCAGTACTTC.

The chain joins TRBV5-1 to TRBJ2-2, with D tentatively TRBD2 (5 bases). This CDR3 spans 13 amino acids. With 2 bases removed from V and 6 bases from J, the gap between germline ends came to 8 bases. Looked up from germline, CDR1 is SGHRS and CDR2 is YFSETQ. CDR3 DNA: TGCGCCAGCAGCTTAGCGGCCCCCGGGGAGCTGTTTTTT. Its protein is CASSLAAPGELFF. The variable domain in full, completed from reference TRBV5-1 and TRBJ2-2, reads KAGVTQTPRYLIKTRGQQVTLSCSPISGHRSVSWYQQTPGQGLQFLFEYFSETQRNKGNFPGRFSGRQFSNSRSEMNVSTLELGDSALYLCASSLAAPGELFFGEGSRLTVL.

The chain joins TRBV7-9 to TRBJ2-5, with 9 positions matching TRBD2. V was pared by 6 bases and J by 2 bases, with 4 bases of the junction left unmatched. The length of the CDR3 is 14 residues. Germline V gene sequence: CDR1 SEHNR, CDR2 FQNEAQ (reference sequence). Here the CDR3 reads CASSIAGEQETQYF. In DNA, the CDR3 is TGTGCCAGCAGTATAGCGGGGGAGCAAGAGACCCAGTACTTC.

The rearrangement joins TRBV14 to TRBJ2-3; 10 positions match TRBD2. J gave up 4 bases and V 1 base, and 8 bases lay outside the gene matches. CDR1 is SGHDN and CDR2 is FVKESK in the germline V gene. The CDR3 is 17 amino acids. The CDR3 DNA is TGTGCCAGCAGCCAAGGTGTGCTAGCGGGGGCCTCAGATACGCAGTATTTT. Translating gives CASSQGVLAGASDTQYF.

The sample holds a few counts of this clone. V usage is TRBV15 and J usage is TRBJ2-7; D is unclear. Deletions cut 0 bases from V and 3 bases from J, with 12 bases between. This CDR3 spans 15 amino acids. Germline V lookup: CDR1 LNHNV, CDR2 YYDKDF (reference sequence). The CDR3 reads CATSRDRVNGYEQYF. CDR3 bases: TGTGCCACCAGCAGAGATCGTGTTAACGGCTACGAGCAGTACTTC.

This rearrangement joins TRBV11-2 to TRBJ2-5; TRBD2 is a possible D gene (6 bases). Germline CDR1 reads SGHAT; CDR2 reads FQNNGV. The CDR3 loop spans 13 amino acids. Between the trimmed V and J ends, which lost 5 bases and 10 bases, there was a span of 17 bases. The CDR3 nucleotides read TGTGCCAGCAGCCCAGGGACTGTCAGTAACCAGTACTTC. Translated: CASSPGTVSNQYF.

The V gene is TRBV25-1, the J gene TRBJ2-5, with unresolved D. Trimming pared 7 bases from V and 7 bases from J, leaving 10 bases between. CDR3 length: 11 amino acids. CDR1 is MGHDK, CDR2 SYGVNS, per germline. This chain's CDR3 is CASIRYRTQYF. The CDR3 DNA reads as TGTGCCAGCATCCGGTACAGGACCCAGTACTTC.

Only a few counts were recorded for this clone. This chain links TRBV5-6 with TRBJ1-1; D might be TRBD1 (6 bases). The CDR3 consists of 14 residues. Trimming cost V 3 bases and J 6 bases, with 15 bases left between them. Germline-derived CDR1 and CDR2 are SGHDT and YYEEEE. CDR3 bases: TGTGCCAGCAGCTCATCAGGGGTGAGGGCTGAAGCTTTCTTT. It codes for CASSSSGVRAEAFF.

In regard to this clone: One end of the junction fails to match germline, which may point to a read error. V and J are TRBV7-9 and TRBJ2-2; 8 nucleotides match TRBD1. The CDR3 covers 15 residues. The germline V gene has CDR1 SEHNR and CDR2 FQNEAQ (reference sequence). For the CDR3, the DNA is TGTTCCAGCAGCGTAGACAGGGGTCGGACCGGGGAGCTGTTTTTT. Translating it yields CSSSVDRGRTGELFF. Drawing the rest from reference TRBV7-9 and TRBJ2-2, the complete variable domain is DTGVSQNPRHKITKRGQNVTFRCDPISEHNRLYWYRQTLGQGPEFLTYFQNEAQLEKSRLLSDRFSAERPKGSFSTLEIQRTEQGDSAMYLCSSSVDRGRTGELFFGEGSRLTVL.